One sample yielded the 27 T cell receptor beta chains listed below, sequenced in a study of T-cell reconstitution after alpha-beta-depleted transplantation in children. The authors prepared the TCRbeta library with unique molecular identifiers. A single record per CDR3 protein comes from TCRdb applying MiXCR to the PCR reads. The data contain 610,000 or so distinct CDR3 sequences, roughly a quarter of them singletons. The sample was PBMCs, taken before TCRalphabeta/CD19-depleted stem cell transplant. The receptors originated from a boy under two years old with Wiskott-Aldrich syndrome, due to receive a stem cell transplant.

Notes on this clonotype: Relative to the germline gene, one junction end is altered; a read error may explain this. J is TRBJ1-1 and V is TRBV20-1, with a possible D match to TRBD1 (6 bases). The CDR3 spans 15 residues. Germline lookup yields CDR1 DFQATT and CDR2 SNEGSKA (reference sequence). The CDR3 coding sequence is TGCAGTGCTTCGACGACCGGACAGAGAAACACTCAAGCTTTCTTT. Amino acid sequence: CSASTTGQRNTQAFF.

V usage is TRBV12-3 or TRBV12-4 and J usage is TRBJ2-1; TRBD2 agrees at 10 bases. Unmatched junction bases numbered 5, after V lost 5 bases and J lost 7 bases. CDR3 size: 14 residues. CDR3 nucleotides: TGTGCCAGCAGTAGCGGGAGGGCCGTGAATGAGCAGTTCTTC. Its protein product is CASSSGRAVNEQFF.

As for this clonotype: Likely a read error: the CDR3 ends without its conserved phenylalanine or tryptophan. V usage is TRBV11-3 and J usage is TRBJ1-1; unclear D gene. The CDR3 contains 13 residues. The germline V gene has CDR1 SGHNT and CDR2 YENEEA. V lost 2 bases to trimming and J lost 3 bases, with 7 bases between them. The CDR3 DNA sequence: TGTGCCAGCAGCTTACAATCATACACTGAAGCTTTCCTT. Translating gives CASSLQSYTEAFL.

This clonotype was seen more than once but under ten times. This sequence joins TRBV20-1 and TRBJ2-1, with 11 positions matching TRBD2. The CDR3 is 15 residues long. Germline V gene sequence: CDR1 DFQATT, CDR2 SNEGSKA (reference sequence). V shed 5 bases and J 4 bases; nucleotides not matched to a gene: 7. CDR3 sequence reads: CSAPLLAGGYNEQFF. As DNA, the CDR3 is TGCAGTGCTCCACTGCTAGCGGGGGGATACAATGAGCAGTTCTTC.

This clonotype was found a few times. The chain recombines TRBV5-1 with TRBJ2-2, with 9 bases that match TRBD2. Germline assignment: CDR1 SGHRS and CDR2 YFSETQ. The CDR3 is made up of 15 amino acids. Germline trimming cut 4 bases from V and 4 bases from J; bases unmatched to any gene: 5. CDR3 sequence (DNA): TGCGCCAGCAGCCCCGGACTAGCGAGCACCGGGGAGCTGTTTTTT. It encodes CASSPGLASTGELFF. Full variable domain (outside the CDR3, taken from reference TRBV5-1 and TRBJ2-2): KAGVTQTPRYLIKTRGQQVTLSCSPISGHRSVSWYQQTPGQGLQFLFEYFSETQRNKGNFPGRFSGRQFSNSRSEMNVSTLELGDSALYLCASSPGLASTGELFFGEGSRLTVL.

This clonotype was recorded a few times. The V call is TRBV28, the J call TRBJ2-1, with D possibly being TRBD2 (5 bases). Per the germline V gene, CDR1 is MDHEN and CDR2 is SYDVKM. This CDR3 is 15 amino acids long. The germline V and J ends were trimmed by 7 bases and 1 base, with 14 bases remaining between them. In nucleotides, the CDR3 is TGTGCCAGCACACGGGAACTTCGATCCTACAATGAGCAGTTCTTC. It yields the protein CASTRELRSYNEQFF.

The chain carries TRBV7-8 and TRBJ2-3, with D tentatively TRBD1 (6 bases). In germline, CDR1 is SGHVS, CDR2 FQNEAQ. This CDR3 has 17 amino acids. The V end lost 5 bases, the J end lost 0 bases, and 18 bases lay between the germline ends. The CDR3 protein is CASSHRVWDTSTDTQYF. DNA for the CDR3: TGTGCCAGCAGCCATAGGGTTTGGGACACCAGCACAGATACGCAGTATTTT.

This clonotype has just a few counts. The chain couples TRBV20-1 to TRBJ1-2; maybe TRBD1 (5 bases). Deletions cut 1 base from V and 8 bases from J, with 17 bases between. The CDR3 covers 14 residues. Per germline, CDR1 DFQATT and CDR2 SNEGSKA (reference sequence). The CDR3 region is CSARAPTRTGGYTF. CDR3 nucleotides: TGCAGTGCTAGAGCCCCAACCAGAACAGGAGGCTACACCTTC.

This chain connects TRBV27 to TRBJ2-4; TRBD2 agrees at 7 bases. V gave up 4 bases and J gave up 13 bases; unmatched junction bases: 10. The CDR3 sequence is 13 residues long. CDR1 MNHEY and CDR2 SMNVEV come from the germline V gene (reference sequence). CDR3 DNA: TGTGCCAGCAGTTCCCCTCTGGGAGGGCCGCAGTACTTC. Amino acids: CASSSPLGGPQYF.

The chain links TRBV6-1 to TRBJ2-7; 9 positions match TRBD2. V was pared by 4 bases and J by 0 bases, with 13 bases of the junction left unmatched. The germline V gene has CDR1 MNHNS and CDR2 SASEGT. This CDR3 spans 18 amino acids. In nucleotides, the CDR3 is TGTGCCAGCAGTGGGAAGGGGGGCAGACTAGCGGCCTCCTACGAGCAGTACTTC. This gives the protein CASSGKGGRLAASYEQYF.

This rearrangement joins TRBV2 to TRBJ2-7; 13 bases map to TRBD2. The CDR3 is made up of 13 amino acids. Germline lookup yields CDR1 SNHLY and CDR2 FYNNEI. Trimming took 9 bases from V and 6 from J; bases not matched to a gene: 5. The CDR3, as DNA: TGTGCCAGACGGACTAGCGGGAGCACCGAGCAGTACTTC. Protein: CARRTSGSTEQYF.

This clonotype is a singleton in its sample. The chain recombines TRBV2 with TRBJ2-5; D call uncertain. CDR3 length: 14 residues. The ends were cut back, 6 bases at V and 5 bases at J, with 16 bases in the middle. Germline V lookup: CDR1 SNHLY, CDR2 FYNNEI. CDR3 sequence reads: CASRARLRRETQYF. CDR3 DNA: TGTGCCAGCAGGGCAAGGCTTCGAAGGGAGACCCAGTACTTC.

The V and J genes are TRBV12-3 or TRBV12-4 and TRBJ2-5; D might be TRBD1 (6 bases). V was cut by 3 bases and J by 2 bases, with 7 bases left in between. The CDR3 totals 13 residues. CDR3 coding DNA: TGTGCCAGCAGTTTTGGGACACAAGAGACCCAGTACTTC. Translated, it gives CASSFGTQETQYF.

The table lists this clonotype with a few counts. V is TRBV20-1 and J is TRBJ1-2; TRBD1 aligns across 12 bases. From germline, CDR1 is DFQATT and CDR2 SNEGSKA (reference sequence). This CDR3 has 14 amino acids. With 1 base clipped from V and 6 bases from J, the junction kept 3 bases outside the gene matches. DNA of the CDR3: TGCAGTGCTAGAGGTGGGACAGGGGGCAATGGCTACACCTTC. Translating gives CSARGGTGGNGYTF.

This clonotype has only a few counts. The chain joins TRBV7-2 to TRBJ2-3; possibly TRBD1 for D (5 bases). Trimming removed 1 base at V and 2 bases at J, with 10 bases between. Germline CDR1 is SGHTA and CDR2 is FQGNSA. The CDR3 loop spans 15 amino acids. The CDR3 sequence is CASSLDGAHTDTQYF. CDR3 nucleotide sequence: TGTGCCAGCAGCTTAGATGGGGCACACACAGATACGCAGTATTTT.

This clonotype was counted only a few times. The gene calls are TRBV5-1 and TRBJ1-2, with D possibly TRBD1 on 5 matching bases. V gave up 4 bases and J gave up 8 bases, with 15 bases separating them. Germline lookup yields CDR1 SGHRS and CDR2 YFSETQ. This CDR3 spans 13 amino acids. The CDR3 protein is CASSPDGSGGYTF. The CDR3, as DNA: TGCGCCAGCAGCCCGGACGGGTCAGGGGGCTACACCTTC.

The rearrangement joins TRBV15 to TRBJ1-3; D is uncertain. V was pared by 0 bases and J by 0 bases, with 18 bases between. CDR1 and CDR2 (germline): LNHNV, YYDKDF (reference sequence). This CDR3 is built from 19 residues. The CDR3 spells CATSRDWEGVTFSGNTIYF. In DNA form, the CDR3 reads TGTGCCACCAGCAGAGATTGGGAGGGAGTGACTTTCTCTGGAAACACCATATATTTT.

This clonotype was seen a handful of times. This chain connects TRBV12-3 or TRBV12-4 to TRBJ2-3; 7 nucleotides align to TRBD2. The V gene end was trimmed by 2 bases and the J gene end by 2 bases; junction bases not matched to a gene: 7. The CDR3 totals 16 residues. Here the CDR3 reads CASSLFRGSFTDTQYF. Written as DNA, the CDR3 is TGTGCCAGCAGTTTATTCCGCGGGAGTTTCACAGATACGCAGTATTTT.

CDR3 sequence (DNA): TGTGCCAGCAGCGCCGCTTACGGGCGCCTCTACAATGAGCAGTTCTTC. This codes for CASSAAYGRLYNEQFF. V usage is TRBV9 and J usage is TRBJ2-1, with unresolved D. Germline CDR1 is SGDLS and CDR2 is YYNGEE. The CDR3 extends over 16 amino acids. Trimming shortened V by 3 bases and J by 3 bases, and 16 bases separated the two germline ends.

This clonotype was recorded a few times. The CDR3: CASSEAVYEQYF. The CDR3 nucleotides are TGTGCCAGCAGTGAAGCGGTCTACGAGCAGTACTTC. This chain uses TRBV2 with TRBJ2-7, with D unresolved. V lost 0 bases to trimming and J lost 3 bases, with 3 bases between them. The CDR3 extends over 12 amino acids. Germline V lookup: CDR1 SNHLY, CDR2 FYNNEI.

V is TRBV25-1 and J is TRBJ2-5, with TRBD2 as a possible D gene (7 bases). The CDR3 is made up of 14 amino acids. CDR1 and CDR2 from the germline V gene are MGHDK and SYGVNS. CDR3 amino acids: CARGRGRASPRQYF. The CDR3 DNA reads as TGTGCGAGGGGGAGGGGGAGGGCCTCTCCGCGGCAGTACTTC.

The genes are TRBV29-1 and TRBJ2-3; TRBD2 might be the D (6 bases). The V gene lost 4 bases and the J gene lost 0 bases, with 17 bases spanning the gap. CDR3 length equals 16 residues. Germline CDR1 is SQVTM and CDR2 is ANQGSEA. CDR3 nucleotides: TGCAGCGTTGTAGGTCCTATTCGGGGGAGCACAGATACGCAGTATTTT. Translating it yields CSVVGPIRGSTDTQYF.

This clonotype was recorded a few times. The rearrangement links TRBV12-3 or TRBV12-4 to TRBJ2-7; D remains unclear. This CDR3 is 12 amino acids long. V lost 1 base and J 3 bases, leaving 4 bases between the germline ends. The DNA for the CDR3 is TGTGCCAGCAGTTTAGTCAACTACGAGCAGTACTTC. This gives the protein CASSLVNYEQYF.

This clonotype was observed many times. The chain uses TRBV12-3 or TRBV12-4 and TRBJ2-1, with 14 positions matching TRBD2. Losses at the gene ends were 6 bases for V and 12 bases for J; bases not matched to a gene: 10. The CDR3 contains 15 residues. CDR3 amino acids: CASRPGLAGGQRQFF. In DNA form, the CDR3 reads TGTGCCAGCAGACCCGGACTAGCGGGAGGCCAGCGGCAGTTCTTC.

A few counts support this clonotype. This sequence joins TRBV10-3 and TRBJ2-3; perhaps TRBD1 as D (6 bases). The germline V gene encodes CDR1 ENHRY and CDR2 SYGVKD. The CDR3 extends over 14 amino acids. Deletions cut 7 bases from V and 0 bases from J, with 11 bases between. The CDR3 nucleotides are TGTGCCATCAAGCCGACAGGTAGCACAGATACGCAGTATTTT. Translating it yields CAIKPTGSTDTQYF.

In this sample, this clonotype turned up a few times. This chain links TRBV6-2 or TRBV6-3 with TRBJ2-6; D possibly corresponds to TRBD1 (6 bases). Germline V gives CDR1 MNHEY, CDR2 SVGEGT. There are 15 residues in the CDR3. V lost 6 bases and J 2 bases, leaving 11 bases between the germline ends. The CDR3 region is CASRIKGAGANVLTF. The CDR3 DNA reads TGTGCCAGCAGGATAAAGGGGGCTGGGGCCAACGTCCTGACTTTC.

This clonotype was picked up a small number of times. The V call is TRBV19, the J call TRBJ2-2, with 9 positions matching TRBD2. The trim removed 5 bases at V and 7 bases at J, leaving 5 bases unmatched. CDR1 LNHDA and CDR2 SQIVND come from the germline V gene (reference sequence). The CDR3 extends over 14 amino acids. The CDR3 coding sequence is TGTGCCAGTAGTTGGTTAGCGGGAGTCGGGGAGCTGTTTTTT. Its translation: CASSWLAGVGELFF.